This TCR beta chain was documented in a study of cytomegalovirus exposure and HLA in healthy donors. Overall study context: Within the Caucasian-associated ancestry cluster were around 81% of the roughly 430 genotyped donors. Study-wide points: It was reported in a later analysis that an Asian-associated ancestry cluster showed fewer N-insertions than the roughly 670-donor mean. DRB1 showed the most TCR associations and HLA-C the fewest in a later analysis, as rates varied by HLA locus.

Healthy bone marrow donors made up the donor group. As to this clone: The target antigen is unknown.

Primers: 60 Vbeta forward and 13 Jbeta reverse. Here immunoSEQ multiplex PCR was the method, and the copy in TCRdb shows in-frame clones only, minus some. The table includes roughly 120,000 clones, around 70% detected once. This TCR was sampled from a woman between 18 and 29 years old in good health and CMV-seronegative. The sequenced sample was PBMCs.

The CDR3 spells CASSTGTGAGNEQFF. Here the CDR3 DNA reads TGTGCCAGCAGCACCGGGACAGGGGCGGGCAATGAGCAGTTCTTC. The chain links TRBV5-4 to TRBJ2-1; 10 bases agree with TRBD1. This CDR3 is built from 15 residues. From germline, CDR1 is SGHNT and CDR2 YYREEE (reference sequence). The ends lost 4 bases at V and 6 bases at J; junction bases unmatched: 7.